These 19 T cell receptor beta chains originate from one sample sequenced in a study of pediatric ulcerative colitis. Rectal tissue came from one to two pinch biopsies taken at colonoscopy. Assay: immunoSEQ multiplex PCR; the TCRdb copy retains only in-frame clones and omits some. The repertoire holds approximately 15,000 clones, about two thirds seen once, with around 3.7% in the top ten. Sequences were obtained from gut tissue. The receptors derive from a girl under 18 with moderate ulcerative colitis.

The chain recombines TRBV7-9 with TRBJ1-1; no firm D call. Germline lookup yields CDR1 SEHNR and CDR2 FQNEAQ (reference sequence). The CDR3 sequence is 13 residues long. V was cut by 3 bases and J by 3 bases, with 8 bases left in between. CDR3 protein: CASSFGEHTEAFF. CDR3 DNA: TGTGCCAGCAGCTTCGGGGAGCACACTGAAGCTTTCTTT.

This chain links TRBV4-1 with TRBJ2-2, with D tentatively TRBD1 (7 bases). V dropped 3 bases and J dropped 0 bases, with 14 bases sitting between them. The CDR3 runs 17 residues. Per germline, CDR1 MGHRA and CDR2 YSYEKL. The CDR3 nucleotides read TGCGCCAGCAGCCACGCAGGGGGGTTCGCGAACACCGGGGAGCTGTTTTTT. This gives the protein CASSHAGGFANTGELFF.

The chain employs TRBV28 and TRBJ1-5; D is unclear. The germline gives CDR1 MDHEN, CDR2 SYDVKM. The ends were cut back, 5 bases at V and 0 bases at J, with 8 bases in the middle. This CDR3 spans 14 amino acids. The CDR3: CASSPGSSNQPQHF. The CDR3 DNA reads TGTGCCAGCAGTCCCGGGTCTAGCAATCAGCCCCAGCATTTT.

The chain recombines TRBV28 with TRBJ1-4, with D possibly matching TRBD1 (6 bases). The CDR3 consists of 14 residues. Trimming took 3 bases from V and 8 from J, leaving 13 bases between them. In germline, CDR1 is MDHEN, CDR2 SYDVKM. DNA of the CDR3: TGTGCCAGCAGTTTTAGGGGGGGCCGCGAAAAACTGTTTTTT. Its translation is CASSFRGGREKLFF.

The chain is built from TRBV5-1 and TRBJ2-7; weak D call: TRBD2 (5 bases). V lost 0 bases and J 3 bases, leaving 7 bases between the germline ends. Germline CDR1 is SGHRS and CDR2 is YFSETQ. The CDR3 consists of 13 residues. CDR3 DNA: TGCGCCAGCAGCTTGGTCCGGGGCTACGAGCAGTACTTC. Its protein product is CASSLVRGYEQYF.

The V call is TRBV13, the J call TRBJ2-6; the D gene is possibly TRBD2 (6 bases). CDR3 size: 18 residues. Germline-derived CDR1 and CDR2 are PRHDT and FYEKMQ (reference sequence). V was trimmed by 0 bases and J by 2 bases, leaving 14 bases between them. In nucleotides, the CDR3 is TGTGCCAGCAGCTTAGGCCTAATGGGGACTGCTGGGGCCAACGTCCTGACTTTC. This gives the protein CASSLGLMGTAGANVLTF.

The J gene is TRBJ2-1, the V gene TRBV6-7; 8 bases line up with TRBD1. TRBV6-7 falls under the ORF class, with uncertain function. Trimming took 5 bases from V and 4 from J; bases not matched to a gene: 7. The CDR3 is 15 amino acids. DNA of the CDR3: TGTGCCAGCAGTACCCTGGACAGGGCTTACAATGAGCAGTTCTTC. This translates into CASSTLDRAYNEQFF.

This clone appeared a few times. This rearrangement joins TRBV2 to TRBJ2-3; no firm D call. There are 13 residues in the CDR3. Per the germline V gene, CDR1 is SNHLY and CDR2 is FYNNEI. Trimming removed 4 bases at V and 0 bases at J, with 5 bases between. The CDR3 sequence is CASSGVSTDTQYF. In DNA form, the CDR3 reads TGTGCCAGCAGTGGAGTAAGCACAGATACGCAGTATTTT. Filled out from reference TRBV2 and TRBJ2-3, the complete variable domain reads EPEVTQTPSHQVTQMGQEVILRCVPISNHLYFYWYRQILGQKVEFLVSFYNNEISEKSEIFDDQFSVERPDGSNFTLKIRSTKLEDSAMYFCASSGVSTDTQYFGPGTRLTVL.

The chain uses TRBV5-1 and TRBJ2-7, with a weak D call TRBD1 (6 bases). Germline V gene data show CDR1 as SGHRS and CDR2 as YFSETQ. The CDR3 covers 13 residues. V shed 2 bases and J shed 7 bases, with 13 bases lying between them. DNA of the CDR3: TGCGCCAGCAGCTTACAGGGTTTGGAGGAGCAGTACTTC. Translated, it gives CASSLQGLEEQYF.

The CDR3 DNA follows: TGTGCCATCAGTGTCGGCGGAGGGGCCAACGTCCTGACTTTC. It translates to CAISVGGGANVLTF. This chain links TRBV10-3 with TRBJ2-6; no definite D call. With 4 bases removed from V and 4 bases from J, the gap between germline ends came to 8 bases. Looked up from germline, CDR1 is ENHRY and CDR2 is SYGVKD. The CDR3 length is 14 residues.

This clone was detected a few times. The genes are TRBV19 and TRBJ1-2; no reliable D call. The CDR3 contains 14 residues. Trimming stripped 7 bases from V and 2 bases from J, with 14 bases between. The germline gives CDR1 LNHDA, CDR2 SQIVND (reference sequence). The CDR3 bases are TGTGCCAGTAACCCCTCGGCCAGAAACTATGGCTACACCTTC. Protein product: CASNPSARNYGYTF.

The gene calls are TRBV7-9 and TRBJ1-2; D gene ambiguous. CDR3 length: 16 amino acids. Germline V CDR1 and CDR2: SEHNR, FQNEAQ (reference sequence). Trimming removed 1 base at V and 6 bases at J, with 18 bases between. As DNA, the CDR3 is TGTGCCAGCAGCTTAGAGGTACCCGGCGGTGGGAATGGCTACACCTTC. Translated: CASSLEVPGGGNGYTF.

This clone has just a few counts. V and J are TRBV7-3 and TRBJ2-2, with unresolved D. Per the germline V gene, CDR1 is SGHTA and CDR2 is FQGTGA. The CDR3 has 13 residues. The V and J ends lost 4 bases and 7 bases respectively, with 10 bases between them. In DNA form, the CDR3 reads TGTGCCAGCAGCTCCGCCCTGGGCGGGGAGCTGTTTTTT. Its translation is CASSSALGGELFF.

The rearrangement links TRBV9 to TRBJ2-7; D is tentatively TRBD1 or TRBD2 (5 bases each). V was pared by 3 bases and J by 2 bases, with 15 bases between. The CDR3 is made up of 15 amino acids. Germline assignment: CDR1 SGDLS and CDR2 YYNGEE. The CDR3: CASSEGTGTAYEQYF. DNA for the CDR3: TGTGCCAGCAGCGAAGGAACCGGGACGGCCTACGAGCAGTACTTC.

This clone occurred a few times. The CDR3 sequence is CAISGGQYQPQHF. The CDR3 bases are TGTGCCATCAGCGGGGGACAGTATCAGCCCCAGCATTTT. The rearrangement uses TRBV10-3 and TRBJ1-5; 7 bases match TRBD1. This CDR3 contains 13 residues. J gave up 5 bases and V 6 bases, and 4 bases lay outside the gene matches. CDR1 is ENHRY and CDR2 is SYGVKD in the germline V gene.

This rearrangement joins TRBV29-1 to TRBJ2-5, with D tentatively TRBD1 (5 bases). Trimming removed 4 bases at V and 3 bases at J, with 9 bases between. The CDR3 extends over 12 amino acids. The germline V gene has CDR1 SQVTM and CDR2 ANQGSEA. For the CDR3, the DNA is TGCAGCGTTGGAGACAGTAAAGAGACCCAGTACTTC. Its translation: CSVGDSKETQYF.

The rearrangement links TRBV7-9 to TRBJ1-2; 8 bases are a match to TRBD1. CDR1 is SEHNR and CDR2 is FQNEAQ in the germline V gene (reference sequence). The CDR3 runs 11 residues. V trimming: 5 bases; J trimming: 10 bases; junction bases outside the gene matches: 3. The CDR3 is CASSLQGDYTF. CDR3 sequence (DNA): TGTGCCAGCAGCCTACAGGGGGACTACACCTTC.

This clone was observed a handful of times. This chain links TRBV10-3 with TRBJ2-7, with D hard to call. The ends were cut back, 3 bases at V and 7 bases at J, with 10 bases in the middle. The length of the CDR3 is 12 residues. Germline V lookup: CDR1 ENHRY, CDR2 SYGVKD. CDR3 loop: CAISDGPTEQYF. The DNA for the CDR3 is TGTGCCATCAGTGATGGTCCAACAGAGCAGTACTTC.

This clone was detected only once. DNA for the CDR3: TGTGCCAGCAGCGCCCCCTATAACGAGCAGTACTTC. As protein: CASSAPYNEQYF. The rearrangement uses TRBV2 and TRBJ2-7, with D hard to call. Germline CDR1 is SNHLY and CDR2 is FYNNEI. The ends were cut back, 6 bases at V and 5 bases at J, with 11 bases in the middle. The CDR3 has 12 amino acids.